These T cell receptor beta chains were read from a single sample in a study of blood T cell repertoires in COVID-19. The table came from immunoSEQ multiplex PCR; TCRdb's copy has only in-frame clones and leaves some out. In the table there are 110,000 or so clones, 82% of which are singletons. The sample taken for sequencing was peripheral blood. The source is a woman older than 75 with acute or convalescent COVID-19. The CDR3 runs from the conserved cysteine through the conserved F or W. Each record gives: CDR3 protein, CDR3 DNA, V gene, D gene, clone size, J gene. A D gene is named only where the DNA matches it firmly. Some rows have no size entry. The others give once, few or many, or a class for an expanded clone.

cdr3_aa: CACASVSGSLNEQFF
cdr3_nt: TGTGCCTGTGCGTCCGTTAGCGGGAGTTTGAATGAGCAGTTCTTC
v_call: TRBV7-9
d_call: TRBD2
clone_size: once
j_call: TRBJ2-1

cdr3_aa: CASSDWTSGTDTQYF
cdr3_nt: TGTGCCAGCAGTGACTGGACTAGCGGCACAGATACGCAGTATTTT
v_call: TRBV25-1
d_call: TRBD2
clone_size: -
j_call: TRBJ2-3

cdr3_aa: CASAPGFTETQYF
cdr3_nt: TGTGCTAGTGCCCCGGGGTTTACAGAGACCCAGTACTTC
v_call: TRBV12-5
d_call: -
clone_size: -
j_call: TRBJ2-5

cdr3_aa: CASSVRLAGSTGELFF
cdr3_nt: TGTGCCAGCAGCGTAAGGCTAGCGGGGAGCACCGGGGAGCTGTTTTTT
v_call: TRBV9
d_call: TRBD2
clone_size: -
j_call: TRBJ2-2

cdr3_aa: CASRYDTEAFF
cdr3_nt: TGTGCCAGCAGATATGACACTGAAGCTTTCTTT
v_call: TRBV2
d_call: -
clone_size: -
j_call: TRBJ1-1

cdr3_aa: CASRWGQANSPLHF
cdr3_nt: TGTGCCAGCAGGTGGGGACAGGCTAATTCACCCCTCCACTTT
v_call: TRBV6-5
d_call: TRBD1
clone_size: -
j_call: TRBJ1-6

cdr3_aa: CASSSLAETGTQYF
cdr3_nt: TGTGCCAGCAGCTCTCTAGCGGAGACGGGGACCCAGTACTTC
v_call: TRBV7-2
d_call: TRBD2
clone_size: -
j_call: TRBJ2-5

cdr3_aa: CASSYSLGDRATFF
cdr3_nt: TGTGCCAGCAGTTACTCCTTAGGGGACAGGGCCACTTTCTTT
v_call: TRBV6-5
d_call: TRBD1
clone_size: once
j_call: TRBJ1-1

cdr3_aa: CASSSYGRPSTDTQYF
cdr3_nt: TGCGCCAGCAGCTCATACGGGAGGCCAAGCACAGATACGCAGTATTTT
v_call: TRBV5-1
d_call: TRBD2
clone_size: once
j_call: TRBJ2-3

cdr3_aa: CASSIQGGNAKNIQYF
cdr3_nt: TGTGCCAGTAGTATCCAGGGGGGAAATGCCAAAAACATTCAGTACTTC
v_call: TRBV19
d_call: -
clone_size: -
j_call: TRBJ2-4

cdr3_aa: CASSLVLPNEQFF
cdr3_nt: TGTGCCAGCAGCTTAGTACTACCAAACGAGCAGTTCTTC
v_call: TRBV7-2
d_call: -
clone_size: -
j_call: TRBJ2-1

cdr3_aa: CASSSGNGGEKLFF
cdr3_nt: TGTGCCAGTAGTTCCGGGAACGGAGGTGAAAAACTGTTTTTT
v_call: TRBV19
d_call: -
clone_size: -
j_call: TRBJ1-4

cdr3_aa: CATSREQGARETQYF
cdr3_nt: TGTGCCACCAGCAGAGAACAGGGGGCGCGAGAGACCCAGTACTTC
v_call: TRBV15
d_call: TRBD1
clone_size: -
j_call: TRBJ2-5

cdr3_aa: CASSQANSYNEQFF
cdr3_nt: TGCGCCAGCAGCCAAGCAAACAGCTACAATGAGCAGTTCTTC
v_call: TRBV4-1
d_call: -
clone_size: -
j_call: TRBJ2-1

cdr3_aa: CATRGSSYNEQFF
cdr3_nt: TGTGCCACCAGGGGGAGCTCCTACAATGAGCAGTTCTTC
v_call: TRBV24-1
d_call: -
clone_size: -
j_call: TRBJ2-1

cdr3_aa: CASSLLGPGSEKLFF
cdr3_nt: TGTGCCAGCAGCTTATTGGGTCCGGGTAGTGAAAAACTGTTTTTT
v_call: TRBV7-2
d_call: -
clone_size: -
j_call: TRBJ1-4

cdr3_aa: CASSSTGQARGGYTF
cdr3_nt: TGTGCCAGCAGCTCAACCGGACAGGCCCGGGGAGGCTACACCTTC
v_call: TRBV7-2
d_call: TRBD1
clone_size: -
j_call: TRBJ1-2

cdr3_aa: CASSEQTGSYSNQPQHF
cdr3_nt: TGTGCCAGCAGTGAACAAACGGGGTCTTATAGCAATCAGCCCCAGCATTTT
v_call: TRBV6-1
d_call: -
clone_size: -
j_call: TRBJ1-5

cdr3_aa: CATSSPGLANEQFF
cdr3_nt: TGTGCCACCAGTTCACCGGGACTGGCTAATGAGCAGTTCTTC
v_call: TRBV24-1
d_call: -
clone_size: few
j_call: TRBJ2-1

cdr3_aa: CASSAGQGTETQYF
cdr3_nt: TGTGCCAGCAGCGCCGGACAGGGTACCGAGACCCAGTACTTC
v_call: TRBV5-4
d_call: TRBD1
clone_size: -
j_call: TRBJ2-5